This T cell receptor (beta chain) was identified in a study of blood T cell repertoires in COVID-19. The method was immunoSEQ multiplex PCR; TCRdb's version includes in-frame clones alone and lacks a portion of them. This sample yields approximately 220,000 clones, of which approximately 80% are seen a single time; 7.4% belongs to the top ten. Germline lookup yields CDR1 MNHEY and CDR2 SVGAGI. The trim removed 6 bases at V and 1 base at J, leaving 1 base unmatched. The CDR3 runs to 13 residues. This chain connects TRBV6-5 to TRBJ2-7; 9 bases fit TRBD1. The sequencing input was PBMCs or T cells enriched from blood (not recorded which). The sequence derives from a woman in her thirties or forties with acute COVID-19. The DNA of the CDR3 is TGTGCCAGCAGGGGACAGGGTTCCTACGAGCAGTACTTC. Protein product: CASRGQGSYEQYF.